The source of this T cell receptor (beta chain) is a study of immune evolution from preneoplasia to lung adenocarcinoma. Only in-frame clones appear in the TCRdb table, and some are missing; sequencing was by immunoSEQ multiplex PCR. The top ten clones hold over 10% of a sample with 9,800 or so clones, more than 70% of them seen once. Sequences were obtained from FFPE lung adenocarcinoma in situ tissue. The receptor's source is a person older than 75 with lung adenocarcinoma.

This chain's CDR3 is CAIRRRSGNTIYF. The CDR3, as DNA: TGTGCCATCAGGCGTCGCTCTGGAAACACCATATATTTT. V gene TRBV30 combines with J gene TRBJ1-3; D gene ambiguous. The CDR3 contains 13 residues. Trimming pared 8 bases from V and 0 bases from J, leaving 11 bases between. CDR1 is GTSNPN and CDR2 is SVGIG in the germline V gene (reference sequence).